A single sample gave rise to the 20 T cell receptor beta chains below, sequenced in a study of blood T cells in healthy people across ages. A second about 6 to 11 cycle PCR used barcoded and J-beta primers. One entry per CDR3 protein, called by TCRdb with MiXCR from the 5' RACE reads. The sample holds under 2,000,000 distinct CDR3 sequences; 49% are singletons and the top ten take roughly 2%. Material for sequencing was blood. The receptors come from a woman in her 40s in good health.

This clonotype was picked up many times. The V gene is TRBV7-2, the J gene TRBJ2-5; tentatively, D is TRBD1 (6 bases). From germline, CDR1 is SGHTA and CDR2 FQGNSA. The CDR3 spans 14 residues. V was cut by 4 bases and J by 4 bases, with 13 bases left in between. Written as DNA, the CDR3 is TGTGCCAGCAGCTACAGGGTGTCCTCAGAGACCCAGTACTTC. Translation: CASSYRVSSETQYF.

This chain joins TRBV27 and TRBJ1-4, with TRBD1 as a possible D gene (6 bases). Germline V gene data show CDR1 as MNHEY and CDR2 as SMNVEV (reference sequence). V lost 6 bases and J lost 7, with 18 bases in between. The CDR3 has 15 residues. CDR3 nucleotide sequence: TGTGCCAGCAGGACGACAAGGGGGATTACTGAAAAACTGTTTTTT. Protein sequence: CASRTTRGITEKLFF.

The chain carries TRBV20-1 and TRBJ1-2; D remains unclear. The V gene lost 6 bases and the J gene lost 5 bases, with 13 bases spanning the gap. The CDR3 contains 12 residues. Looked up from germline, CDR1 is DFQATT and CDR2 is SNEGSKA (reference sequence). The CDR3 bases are TGCAGTGCCATAGGCCGGAATTATGGCTACACCTTC. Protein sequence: CSAIGRNYGYTF.

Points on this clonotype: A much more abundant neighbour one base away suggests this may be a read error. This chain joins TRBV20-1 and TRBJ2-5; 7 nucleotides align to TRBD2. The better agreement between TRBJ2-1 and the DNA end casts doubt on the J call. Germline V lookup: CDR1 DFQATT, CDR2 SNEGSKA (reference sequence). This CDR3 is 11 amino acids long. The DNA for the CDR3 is TGCAGCCGGGACTATCAAGAGACCCAGTTCTTC. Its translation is CSRDYQETQFF.

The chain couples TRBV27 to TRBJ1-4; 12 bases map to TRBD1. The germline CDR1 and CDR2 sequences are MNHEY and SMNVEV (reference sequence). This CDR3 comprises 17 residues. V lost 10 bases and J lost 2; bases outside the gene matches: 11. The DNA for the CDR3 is TGTGCCAACCAGATCCGGGACAGGGGGCCTACTAATGAAAAACTGTTTTTT. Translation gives CANQIRDRGPTNEKLFF.

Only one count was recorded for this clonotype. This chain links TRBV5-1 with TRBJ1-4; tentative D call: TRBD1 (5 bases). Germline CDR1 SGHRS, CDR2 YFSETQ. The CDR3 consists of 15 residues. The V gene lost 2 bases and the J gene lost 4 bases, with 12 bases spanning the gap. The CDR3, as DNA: TGCGCCAGCAGCTTATTCGGGACCGATAATGAAAAACTGTTTTTT. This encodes CASSLFGTDNEKLFF.

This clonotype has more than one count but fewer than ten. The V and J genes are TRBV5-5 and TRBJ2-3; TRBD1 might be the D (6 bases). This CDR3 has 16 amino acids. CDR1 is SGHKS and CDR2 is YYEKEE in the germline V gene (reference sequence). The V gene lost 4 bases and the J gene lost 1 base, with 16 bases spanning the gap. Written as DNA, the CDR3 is TGTGCCAGCAGCCCTGGAGTTTGGGGGCGCACAGATACGCAGTATTTT. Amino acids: CASSPGVWGRTDTQYF. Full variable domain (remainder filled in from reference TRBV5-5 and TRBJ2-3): DAGVTQSPTHLIKTRGQQVTLRCSPISGHKSVSWYQQVLGQGPQFIFQYYEKEERGRGNFPDRFSARQFPNYSSELNVNALLLGDSALYLCASSPGVWGRTDTQYFGPGTRLTVL.

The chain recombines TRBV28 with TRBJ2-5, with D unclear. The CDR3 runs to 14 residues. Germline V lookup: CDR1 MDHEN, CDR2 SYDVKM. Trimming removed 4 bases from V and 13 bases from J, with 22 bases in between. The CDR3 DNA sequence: TGTGCCAGCAGTTACCAAGGAAGTGGCCACGAGCGGTACTTC. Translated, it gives CASSYQGSGHERYF.

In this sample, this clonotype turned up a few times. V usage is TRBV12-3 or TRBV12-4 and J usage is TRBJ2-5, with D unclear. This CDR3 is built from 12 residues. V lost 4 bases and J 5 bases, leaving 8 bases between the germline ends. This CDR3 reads CASSSQPETQYF. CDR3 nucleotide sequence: TGTGCCAGCAGTTCCCAGCCCGAGACCCAGTACTTC.

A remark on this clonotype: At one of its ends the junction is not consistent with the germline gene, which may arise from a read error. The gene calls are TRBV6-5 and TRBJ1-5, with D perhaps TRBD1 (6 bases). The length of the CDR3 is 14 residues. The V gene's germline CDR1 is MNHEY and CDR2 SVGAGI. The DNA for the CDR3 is TGTGCCACCAGTCCACAGGGTATTTTTCAGCCCCAGCATTTT. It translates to CATSPQGIFQPQHF.

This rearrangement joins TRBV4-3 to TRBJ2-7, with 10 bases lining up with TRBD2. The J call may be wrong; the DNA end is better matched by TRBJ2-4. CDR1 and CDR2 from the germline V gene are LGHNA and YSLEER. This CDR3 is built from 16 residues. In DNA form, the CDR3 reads TGCGCCAGCAGCCAAGGTCCAGCGGGGGGGCCGAACATTCAGTACTTC. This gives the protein CASSQGPAGGPNIQYF.

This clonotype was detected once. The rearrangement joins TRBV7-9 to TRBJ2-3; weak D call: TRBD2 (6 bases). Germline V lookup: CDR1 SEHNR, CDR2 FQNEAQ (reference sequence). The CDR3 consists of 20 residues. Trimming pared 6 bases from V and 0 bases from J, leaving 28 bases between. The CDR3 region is CASSQIRRGTGKTSTDTQYF. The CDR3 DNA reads TGTGCCAGCAGTCAAATTAGACGCGGGACGGGAAAAACTAGCACAGATACGCAGTATTTT.

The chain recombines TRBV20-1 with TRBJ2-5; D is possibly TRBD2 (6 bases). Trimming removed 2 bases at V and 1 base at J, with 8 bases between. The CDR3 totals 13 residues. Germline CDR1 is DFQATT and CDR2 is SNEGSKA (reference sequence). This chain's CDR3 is CSARPGLQETQYF. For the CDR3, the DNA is TGCAGTGCTAGACCGGGACTCCAAGAGACCCAGTACTTC.

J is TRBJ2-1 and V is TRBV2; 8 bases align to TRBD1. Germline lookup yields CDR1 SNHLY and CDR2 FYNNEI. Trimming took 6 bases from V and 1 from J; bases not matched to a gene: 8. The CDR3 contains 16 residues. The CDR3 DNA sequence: TGTGCCAGCAGAAGCCGGACAGGGAGGTCCTACAATGAGCAGTTCTTC. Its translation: CASRSRTGRSYNEQFF.

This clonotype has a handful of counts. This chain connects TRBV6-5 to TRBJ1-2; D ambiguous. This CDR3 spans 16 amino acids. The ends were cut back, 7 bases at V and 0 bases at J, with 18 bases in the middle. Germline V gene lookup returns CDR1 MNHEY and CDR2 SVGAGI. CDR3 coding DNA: TGTGCCAGCACCATGGGATCTCTATCCCCTAACTATGGCTACACCTTC. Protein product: CASTMGSLSPNYGYTF.

CDR3 sequence: CASSPERVQYF. The CDR3 DNA reads TGCGCCAGCAGCCCGGAGAGGGTCCAGTATTTT. The chain uses TRBV5-1 and TRBJ2-3, with D possibly matching TRBD2 (5 bases). Germline CDR1 reads SGHRS; CDR2 reads YFSETQ. V was clipped by 4 bases and J by 12 bases, with 12 bases between them. The CDR3 covers 11 residues.

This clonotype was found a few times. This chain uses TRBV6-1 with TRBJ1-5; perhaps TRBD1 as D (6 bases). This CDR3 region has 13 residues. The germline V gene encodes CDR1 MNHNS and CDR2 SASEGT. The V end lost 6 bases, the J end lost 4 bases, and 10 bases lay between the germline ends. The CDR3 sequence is CASRQGWNQPQHF. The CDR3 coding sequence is TGTGCCAGCAGACAGGGTTGGAATCAGCCCCAGCATTTT.

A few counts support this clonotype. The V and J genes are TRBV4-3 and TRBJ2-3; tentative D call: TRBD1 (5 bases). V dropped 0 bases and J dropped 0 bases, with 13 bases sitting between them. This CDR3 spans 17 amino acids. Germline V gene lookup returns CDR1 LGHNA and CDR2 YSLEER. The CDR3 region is CASSQDQGSPSTDTQYF. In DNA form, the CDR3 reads TGCGCCAGCAGCCAAGATCAGGGCAGCCCTAGCACAGATACGCAGTATTTT.

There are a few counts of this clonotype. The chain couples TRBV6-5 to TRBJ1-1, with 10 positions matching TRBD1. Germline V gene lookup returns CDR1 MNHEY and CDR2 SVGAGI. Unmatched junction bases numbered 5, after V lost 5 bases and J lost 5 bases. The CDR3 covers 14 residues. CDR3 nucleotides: TGTGCCAGCAGTCCTGACAGGGGGCGGACTGAAGCTTTCTTT. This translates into CASSPDRGRTEAFF.

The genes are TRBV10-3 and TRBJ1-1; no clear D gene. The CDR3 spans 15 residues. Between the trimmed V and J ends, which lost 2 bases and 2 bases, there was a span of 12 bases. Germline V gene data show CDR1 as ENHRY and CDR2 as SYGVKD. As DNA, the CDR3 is TGTGCCATCAGTGAGGCTACAATCACTAACACTGAAGCTTTCTTT. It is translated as CAISEATITNTEAFF.